Included here is one T cell receptor beta chain sequence, with context. The data originate from a study of blood T cell repertoires in COVID-19. Study processing details: Amplified reference gene primers provided the basis for estimating nucleated cell counts. This table comes from immunoSEQ multiplex PCR, and its TCRdb copy is limited to in-frame clones, with some not included. V and J calls plus clone size are reproduced from that table; the DNA served to infer D and trimming. Of about 170,000 clones detected, about 80% appear once; the ten largest clones hold approximately 11%. From germline, CDR1 is LNHDA and CDR2 SQIVND (reference sequence). This CDR3 is built from 15 residues. Trimming took 3 bases from V and 3 from J; bases not matched to a gene: 6.

The genes are TRBV19 and TRBJ2-7; 9 bases align to TRBD1. The sequence came from a man between 65 and 79 years old with active or convalescent COVID-19. Sequenced sample: peripheral blood. CDR3 amino acids: CASSMGGDRVYEQYF. For the CDR3, the DNA is TGTGCCAGTAGTATGGGCGGGGACAGGGTCTACGAGCAGTACTTC. Variable domain in full (rest from reference TRBV19 and TRBJ2-7): DGGITQSPKYLFRKEGQNVTLSCEQNLNHDAMYWYRQDPGQGLRLIYYSQIVNDFQKGDIAEGYSVSREKKESFPLTVTSAQKNPTAFYLCASSMGGDRVYEQYFGPGTRLTVT.